The TCR beta chain under discussion was sequenced for a study of identical twins (dated by TCRdb to 2016 to 2017). For context, the study as a whole: To test whether fetal clonotypes persist, this study deep-sequenced TCR alpha and beta repertoires from monozygotic twins, from unrelated adults of various ages, and from cord blood. To rule out contamination, the twin experiments were replicated at different times with different library preparation protocols. The research as a whole found: Because the same donors could not be followed over many years, the conclusions depended on cross-sectional statistical analysis. Invariant T cells such as MAIT and iNKT could partly confound zero-insertion analyses, although diverse VJ usage argued against such confounding for most clonotypes. Compared with coincidental sharing between unrelated individuals, out-of-frame TCR alpha sequences shared between twins had an excess of sequences with low generation probability. In monozygotic twins, recombination models systematically underestimated out-of-frame TCR alpha sharing, but the models matched the sharing seen between unrelated individuals. A weaker excess of twin sharing was found in beta out-of-frame sequences because the signal-to-noise ratio was lowered by fewer shared sequences. Abundant cord blood beta clonotypes had fewer insertions, young adult naive repertoires showed a similar but weaker trend, and memory repertoires showed no such trend.

This clonotype was recorded many times. This receptor's antigen is unknown. No much larger clone exists at a distance of one base, and base qualities are not known. Every donor was a healthy Caucasian. Three pairs of female monozygotic twins, all aged about 18 to 30 years, were included in the twin cohort. Peripheral blood mononuclear cells were used as the source from which RNA for TCR libraries was isolated. Libraries were prepared through 5' RACE. Sequenced on an Illumina HiSeq 2000. A universal primer binding site was introduced by template switching, and a unique molecular identifier was present in the final cDNA, enabling accurate counting of TCR cDNA molecules. Specific primers in the conserved constant-segment region were used to synthesize first-strand cDNA for TCR alpha and beta chains. To control for contamination, each cDNA library was double barcoded with a SMART-Mk sample barcode plus Illumina barcodes. TruSeq adapter sequences and Illumina sample barcodes were added in two successive PCR steps. The TCR alpha and beta cDNA libraries were sequenced on the Illumina HiSeq platform using custom primers. Turning to the authors' computational methods: MiGEC was used to process raw reads and extract unique molecular identifiers, and MiXCR was used to find CDR3 positions. Recombination models were inferred per individual with the repgenHMM and IGoR tools using an EM algorithm. Shared clonotype analysis was performed with the tcR package in R, normalizing sharing by the product of cloneset sizes. Out-of-frame nonproductive sequences were analyzed to study raw recombination free of thymic and clonal selection effects. TCRdb cleaned the public reads at Q25 with fastp, built clones with MiXCR and kept in-frame beta chains. Identical CDR3 proteins give one entry, which carries the most common genes and DNA. The V and J calls, along with clone size, are taken from TCRdb and not from the paper's own processing. Recorded for this sample are hundreds of thousands of distinct CDR3 sequences; roughly 18% of them occurred a single time. The ten largest clonotypes hold around 14% of the sample.

These same data were also listed under a study on T cells expressing NK-cell markers. From that second study: TCR beta-chain repertoires were profiled in sorted CD3+CD56+NKG2C+, CD3+CD56+NKG2C- and CD3+CD56-NKG2C+ T-cell subsets from several donors. Among the eight sequenced donors, seven were HCMV-seropositive and one was HCMV-seronegative. To restrict sorting to alphabetaTCR-expressing T cells, an anti-gammadeltaTCR antibody was added in several experiments. In six donors, the dominant CD3+CD56+NKG2C+ clonotypes were found to rank among the top 10 CD8+ clonotypes and to make up roughly 1.0-7.5% of CD8+ T cells. Those dominant clonotypes were again the most abundant among CD3+CD56-NKG2C+ cells in a handful of donors, at roughly 25-65%. Whether the expanded NKG2C-expressing T cell clones were specific for HCMV antigens remained unclear. Randomly selected healthy volunteers, three men and five women, were used as the eight sequenced donors. A commercial ELISA kit detecting HCMV-specific IgG in serum was used to determine HCMV serostatus. For several donors, bulk peripheral blood T-cell repertoires were also sequenced from unsorted PBMC. MIGEC was used to demultiplex reads and group reads by UMI, and MiTCR was used to assemble and quantify clonotypes. To exclude erroneous sequences, any TCR cDNA sequence not supported by at least two reads was discarded. Downstream repertoire analysis used the tcR package, and clonotypes were matched across fractions by CDR3 nucleotide sequence plus V segment. Antigen specificity was annotated against VDJdb with VDJmatch, allowing one amino acid substitution in CDR3.

The sample taken for sequencing was PBMCs. The sequence was obtained from a woman aged 18-29 years in good health.

The DNA reads TGTGCCAGCAGAGCGACTAGCGGGCCGTCTAAGCAGTACTTC. The encoded protein is CASRATSGPSKQYF. In this chain, TRBV12-3 or TRBV12-4 is recombined with TRBJ2-7; 10 central bases correspond to TRBD2. The CDR3 runs 14 residues from the cysteine to the phenylalanine. Only the CDR3 portion is preserved as DNA: 42 bases, with reading frame beginning at the first base. Trimming accounts for 6 bases at V and 8 bases at J, while the number of junction bases matched to no gene is 10.